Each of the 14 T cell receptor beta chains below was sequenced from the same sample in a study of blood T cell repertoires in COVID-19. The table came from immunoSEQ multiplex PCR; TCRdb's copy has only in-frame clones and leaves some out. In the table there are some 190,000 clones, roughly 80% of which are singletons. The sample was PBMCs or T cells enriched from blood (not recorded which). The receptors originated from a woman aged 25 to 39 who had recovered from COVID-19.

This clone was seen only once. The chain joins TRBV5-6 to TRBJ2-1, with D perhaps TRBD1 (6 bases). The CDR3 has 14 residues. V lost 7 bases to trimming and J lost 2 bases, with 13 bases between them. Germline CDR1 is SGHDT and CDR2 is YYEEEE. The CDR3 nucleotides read TGTGCCAGCTTCCGGGACACCACCTACAATGAGCAGTTCTTC. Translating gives CASFRDTTYNEQFF.

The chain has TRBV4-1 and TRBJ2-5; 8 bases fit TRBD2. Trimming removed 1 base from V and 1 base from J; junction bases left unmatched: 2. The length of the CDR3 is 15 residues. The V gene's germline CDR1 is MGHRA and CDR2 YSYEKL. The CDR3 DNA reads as TGCGCCAGCAGCCAAGGCGGGGGGCGCCAAGAGACCCAGTACTTC. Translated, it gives CASSQGGGRQETQYF.

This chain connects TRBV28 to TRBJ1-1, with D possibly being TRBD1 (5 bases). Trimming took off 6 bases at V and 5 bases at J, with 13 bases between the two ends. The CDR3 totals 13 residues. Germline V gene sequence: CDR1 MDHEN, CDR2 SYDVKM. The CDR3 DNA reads TGTGCCAGCAGCCCAGGGTTCTGGACTGAAGCTTTCTTT. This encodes CASSPGFWTEAFF.

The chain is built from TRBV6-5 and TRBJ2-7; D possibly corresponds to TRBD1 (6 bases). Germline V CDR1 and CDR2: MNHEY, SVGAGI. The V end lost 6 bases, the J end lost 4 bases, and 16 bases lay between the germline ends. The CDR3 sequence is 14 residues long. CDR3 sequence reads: CASSQGLASYEQYF. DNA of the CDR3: TGTGCCAGCAGCCAGGGGCTAGCTTCATACGAGCAGTACTTC.

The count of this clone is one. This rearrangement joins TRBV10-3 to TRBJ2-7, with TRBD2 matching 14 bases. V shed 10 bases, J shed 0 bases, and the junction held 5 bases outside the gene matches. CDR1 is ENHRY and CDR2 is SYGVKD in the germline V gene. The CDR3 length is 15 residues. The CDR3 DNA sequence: TGTGCCAGCGCGGGACTAGCGGGGGTCTCCTACGAGCAGTACGTC. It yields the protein CASAGLAGVSYEQYV.

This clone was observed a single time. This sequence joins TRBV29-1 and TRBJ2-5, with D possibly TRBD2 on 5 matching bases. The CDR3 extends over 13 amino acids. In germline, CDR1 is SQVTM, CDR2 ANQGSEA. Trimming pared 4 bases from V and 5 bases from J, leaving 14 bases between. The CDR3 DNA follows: TGCAGCGTTGCTTCCGGGGTTTGGGAGACCCAGTACTTC. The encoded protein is CSVASGVWETQYF.

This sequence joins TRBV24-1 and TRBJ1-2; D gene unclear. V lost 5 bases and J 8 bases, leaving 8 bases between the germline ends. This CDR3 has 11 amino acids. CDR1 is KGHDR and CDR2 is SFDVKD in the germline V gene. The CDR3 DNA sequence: TGTGCCACCAGTGGGCCATCCGGCTACACCTTC. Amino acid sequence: CATSGPSGYTF.

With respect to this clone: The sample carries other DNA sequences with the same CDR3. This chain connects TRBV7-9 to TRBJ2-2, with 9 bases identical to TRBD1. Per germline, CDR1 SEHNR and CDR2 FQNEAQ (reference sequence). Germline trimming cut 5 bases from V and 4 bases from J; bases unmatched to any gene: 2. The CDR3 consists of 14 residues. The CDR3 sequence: CASSRDRVTGELFF. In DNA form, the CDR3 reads TGTGCCAGCAGCCGGGACAGGGTCACCGGGGAGCTGTTTTTT.

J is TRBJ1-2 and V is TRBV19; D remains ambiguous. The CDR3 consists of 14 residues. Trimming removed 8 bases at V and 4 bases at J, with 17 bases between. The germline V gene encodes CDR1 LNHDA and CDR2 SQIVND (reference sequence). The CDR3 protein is CASAPEAPIYGYTF. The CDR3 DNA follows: TGTGCCAGTGCCCCGGAGGCACCTATCTATGGCTACACCTTC. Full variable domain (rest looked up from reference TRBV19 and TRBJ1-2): DGGITQSPKYLFRKEGQNVTLSCEQNLNHDAMYWYRQDPGQGLRLIYYSQIVNDFQKGDIAEGYSVSREKKESFPLTVTSAQKNPTAFYLCASAPEAPIYGYTFGSGTRLTVV.

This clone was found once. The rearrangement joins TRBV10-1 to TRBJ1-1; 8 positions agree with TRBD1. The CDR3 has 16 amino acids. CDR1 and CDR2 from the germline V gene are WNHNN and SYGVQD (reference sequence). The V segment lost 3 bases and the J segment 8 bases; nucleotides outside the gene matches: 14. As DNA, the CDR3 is TGCGCCAGCAGTGATGAACCCGGACAGGGAAACGACGAAGCTTTCTTT. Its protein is CASSDEPGQGNDEAFF.

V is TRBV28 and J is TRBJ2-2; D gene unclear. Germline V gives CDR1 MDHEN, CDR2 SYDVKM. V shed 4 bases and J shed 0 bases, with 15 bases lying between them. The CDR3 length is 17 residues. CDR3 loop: CASSYAPSFANTGELFF. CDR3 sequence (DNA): TGTGCCAGCAGTTATGCACCCAGTTTCGCGAACACCGGGGAGCTGTTTTTT.

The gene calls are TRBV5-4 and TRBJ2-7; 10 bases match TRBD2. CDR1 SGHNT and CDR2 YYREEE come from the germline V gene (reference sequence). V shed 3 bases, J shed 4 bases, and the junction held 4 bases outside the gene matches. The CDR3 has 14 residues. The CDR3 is CASSSSGSAYEQYF. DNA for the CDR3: TGTGCCAGCAGCTCTAGCGGGAGTGCTTACGAGCAGTACTTC. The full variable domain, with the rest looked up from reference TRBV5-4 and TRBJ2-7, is ETGVTQSPTHLIKTRGQQVTLRCSSQSGHNTVSWYQQALGQGPQFIFQYYREEENGRGNFPPRFSGLQFPNYSSELNVNALELDDSALYLCASSSSGSAYEQYFGPGTRLTVT.

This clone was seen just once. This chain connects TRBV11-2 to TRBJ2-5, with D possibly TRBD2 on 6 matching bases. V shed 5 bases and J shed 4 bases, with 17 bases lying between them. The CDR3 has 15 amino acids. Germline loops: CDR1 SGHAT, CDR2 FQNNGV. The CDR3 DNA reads TGTGCCAGCAGCAGAAATTGGGACTTACGAGAGACCCAGTACTTC. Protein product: CASSRNWDLRETQYF.

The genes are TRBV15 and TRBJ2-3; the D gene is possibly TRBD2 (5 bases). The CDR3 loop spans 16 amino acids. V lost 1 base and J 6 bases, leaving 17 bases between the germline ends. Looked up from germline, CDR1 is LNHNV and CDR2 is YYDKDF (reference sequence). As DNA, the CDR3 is TGTGCCACCAGCAGAGTGGTGGGAGTGCCGTCGGATACGCAGTATTTT. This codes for CATSRVVGVPSDTQYF.